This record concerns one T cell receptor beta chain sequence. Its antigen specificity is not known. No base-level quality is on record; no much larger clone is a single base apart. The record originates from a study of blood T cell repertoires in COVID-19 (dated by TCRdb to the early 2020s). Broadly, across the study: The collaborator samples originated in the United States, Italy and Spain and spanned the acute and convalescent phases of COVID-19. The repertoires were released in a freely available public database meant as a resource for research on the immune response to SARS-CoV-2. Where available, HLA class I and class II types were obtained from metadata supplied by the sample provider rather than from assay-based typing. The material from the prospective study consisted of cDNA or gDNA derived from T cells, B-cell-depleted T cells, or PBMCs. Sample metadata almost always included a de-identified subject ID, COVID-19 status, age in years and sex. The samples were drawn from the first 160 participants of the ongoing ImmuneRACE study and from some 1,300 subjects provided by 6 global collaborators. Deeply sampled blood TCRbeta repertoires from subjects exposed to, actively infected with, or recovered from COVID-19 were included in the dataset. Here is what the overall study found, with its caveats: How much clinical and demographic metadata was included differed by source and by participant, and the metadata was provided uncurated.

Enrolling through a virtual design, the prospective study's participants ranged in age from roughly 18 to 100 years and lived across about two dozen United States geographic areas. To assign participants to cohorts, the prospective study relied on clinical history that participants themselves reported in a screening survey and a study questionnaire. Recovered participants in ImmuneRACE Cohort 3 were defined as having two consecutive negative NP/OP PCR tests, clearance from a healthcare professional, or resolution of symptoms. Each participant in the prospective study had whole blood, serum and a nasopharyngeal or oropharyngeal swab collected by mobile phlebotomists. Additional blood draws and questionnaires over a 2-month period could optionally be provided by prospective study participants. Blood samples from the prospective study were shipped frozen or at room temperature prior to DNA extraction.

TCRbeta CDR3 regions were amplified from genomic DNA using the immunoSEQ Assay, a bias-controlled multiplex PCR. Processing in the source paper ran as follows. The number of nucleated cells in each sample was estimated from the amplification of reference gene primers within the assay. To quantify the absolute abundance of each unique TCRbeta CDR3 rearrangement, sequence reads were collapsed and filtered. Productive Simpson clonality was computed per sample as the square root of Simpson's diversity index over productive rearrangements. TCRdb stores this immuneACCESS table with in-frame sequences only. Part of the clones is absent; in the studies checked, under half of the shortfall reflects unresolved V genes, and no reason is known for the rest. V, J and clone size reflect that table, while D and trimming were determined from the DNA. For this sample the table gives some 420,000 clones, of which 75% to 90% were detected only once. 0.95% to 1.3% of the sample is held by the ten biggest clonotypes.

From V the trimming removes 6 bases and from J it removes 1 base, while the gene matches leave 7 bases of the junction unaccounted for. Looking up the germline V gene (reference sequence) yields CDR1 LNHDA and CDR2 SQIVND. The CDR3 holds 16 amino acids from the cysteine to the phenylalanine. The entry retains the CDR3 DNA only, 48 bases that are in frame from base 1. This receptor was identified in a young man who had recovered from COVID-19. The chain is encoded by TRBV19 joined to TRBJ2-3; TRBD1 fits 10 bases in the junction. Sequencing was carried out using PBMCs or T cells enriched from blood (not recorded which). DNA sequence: TGTGCCAGTAGCCCTCGACAGGGGGCCGGCACAGATACGCAGTATTTT. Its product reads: CASSPRQGAGTDTQYF.